Below, 8 T cell receptor beta chains from the same sample are listed, as sequenced in a study of blood T cell repertoires in COVID-19. Clones were read by immunoSEQ multiplex PCR, and TCRdb kept only the in-frame ones, dropping some. The sample lists around 250,000 clones; roughly four fifths were seen once. The material sequenced was peripheral blood. The origin of the receptors is a woman under 30 with acute or convalescent COVID-19.

This clone was observed a single time. The V and J genes are TRBV11-1 and TRBJ2-4, with D possibly TRBD1 on 6 matching bases. V lost 5 bases, J lost 1 base, and 9 bases lay in between. The CDR3 is 14 amino acids. Germline lookup yields CDR1 SGHAT and CDR2 FQDESV (reference sequence). CDR3 region: CASSPDRAKNIQYF. In DNA form, the CDR3 reads TGTGCCAGCAGCCCCGACAGGGCCAAAAACATTCAGTACTTC.

V is TRBV6-5 and J is TRBJ1-1; the D gene is possibly TRBD1 (5 bases). With 10 bases removed from V and 3 bases from J, the gap between germline ends came to 12 bases. The CDR3 has 12 residues. Germline V gene data show CDR1 as MNHEY and CDR2 as SVGAGI. CDR3 region: CATNQGDTEAFF. CDR3 DNA sequence: TGTGCCACAAACCAAGGGGACACTGAAGCTTTCTTT.

The chain links TRBV9 to TRBJ1-1; D not certain. Germline lookup yields CDR1 SGDLS and CDR2 YYNGEE. The CDR3 contains 13 residues. Trimming took 0 bases from V and 2 from J, leaving 5 bases between them. The CDR3 protein is CASSVGSNTEAFF. CDR3 DNA sequence: TGTGCCAGCAGCGTAGGCAGTAACACTGAAGCTTTCTTT.

The J gene is TRBJ1-1, the V gene TRBV4-2; possible D gene TRBD1, 5 bases. This CDR3 is 13 amino acids long. Looked up from germline, CDR1 is LGHNA and CDR2 is YNFKEQ. The V gene lost 1 base and the J gene lost 7 bases, with 10 bases spanning the gap. The CDR3 loop is CASSQVGGDEAFF. CDR3 sequence (DNA): TGTGCCAGCAGCCAAGTCGGAGGGGATGAAGCTTTCTTT.

This chain connects TRBV10-2 to TRBJ2-4, with a tentative D call TRBD2 (6 bases). This CDR3 region has 13 residues. V was clipped by 4 bases and J by 11 bases, with 15 bases between them. The germline CDR1 and CDR2 sequences are WSHSY and SAAADI. The chain's CDR3 is CASSGGLPDVQYF. DNA of the CDR3: TGCGCCAGCAGTGGGGGACTGCCTGACGTTCAGTACTTC.

The chain is built from TRBV19 and TRBJ2-7; 7 bases fit TRBD1. CDR3 length: 15 residues. Losses at the gene ends were 6 bases for V and 1 base for J; bases not matched to a gene: 9. CDR1 is LNHDA, CDR2 SQIVND, per germline (reference sequence). DNA for the CDR3: TGTGCCAGTAGGGAACGACAGGGTGGGTCCTACGAGCAGTACTTC. Translating it yields CASRERQGGSYEQYF.

Only a few counts were recorded for this clone. This sequence joins TRBV2 and TRBJ1-1, with D possibly matching TRBD1 (5 bases). Trimming cost V 9 bases and J 2 bases, with 13 bases left between them. The CDR3 covers 13 residues. CDR1 SNHLY and CDR2 FYNNEI come from the germline V gene. The CDR3 coding sequence is TGTGCCAGGGAGGGACGGAAAAACACTGAAGCTTTCTTT. Translation gives CAREGRKNTEAFF.

The V and J genes are TRBV7-6 and TRBJ2-4; D may be TRBD1 (5 bases). Trimming left V 5 bases short and J 1 base short, with 15 bases between. CDR1 is SGHVS, CDR2 FNYEAQ, per germline. The CDR3 runs 16 residues. The CDR3 spells CASSPGRRGAKNIQYF. The DNA for the CDR3 is TGTGCCAGCAGCCCAGGTCGTAGGGGCGCCAAAAACATTCAGTACTTC.